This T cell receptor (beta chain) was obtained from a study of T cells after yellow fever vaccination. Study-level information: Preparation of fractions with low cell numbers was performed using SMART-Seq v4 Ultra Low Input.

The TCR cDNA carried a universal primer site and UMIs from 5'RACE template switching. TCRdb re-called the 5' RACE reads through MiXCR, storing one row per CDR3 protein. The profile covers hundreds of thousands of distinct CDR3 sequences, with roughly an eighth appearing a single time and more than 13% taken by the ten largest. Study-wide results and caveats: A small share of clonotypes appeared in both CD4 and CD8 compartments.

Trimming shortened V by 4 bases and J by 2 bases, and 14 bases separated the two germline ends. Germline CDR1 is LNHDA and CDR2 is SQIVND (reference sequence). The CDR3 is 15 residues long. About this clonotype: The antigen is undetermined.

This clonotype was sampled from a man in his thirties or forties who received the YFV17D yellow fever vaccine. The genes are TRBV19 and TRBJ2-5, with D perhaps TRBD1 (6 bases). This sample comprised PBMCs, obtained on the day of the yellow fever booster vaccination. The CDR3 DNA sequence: TGTGCCAGTAGTAGAGACAGGCTAGGGCAAGAGACCCAGTACTTC. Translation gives CASSRDRLGQETQYF.